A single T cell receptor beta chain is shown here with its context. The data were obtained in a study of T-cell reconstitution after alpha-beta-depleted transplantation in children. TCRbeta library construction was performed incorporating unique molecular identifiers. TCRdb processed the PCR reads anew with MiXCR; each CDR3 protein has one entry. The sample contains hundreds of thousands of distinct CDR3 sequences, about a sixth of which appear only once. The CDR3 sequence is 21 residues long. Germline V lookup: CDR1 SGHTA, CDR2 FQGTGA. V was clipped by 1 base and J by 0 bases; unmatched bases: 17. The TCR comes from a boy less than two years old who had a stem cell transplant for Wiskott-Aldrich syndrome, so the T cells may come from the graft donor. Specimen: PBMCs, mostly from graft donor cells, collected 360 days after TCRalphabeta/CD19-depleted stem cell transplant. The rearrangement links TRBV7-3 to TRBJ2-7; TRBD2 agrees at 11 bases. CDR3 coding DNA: TGTGCCAGCAGCTTAAGGTTGATAGCGGGAGGGCAGAAAAGGAGCTCCTACGAGCAGTACTTC. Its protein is CASSLRLIAGGQKRSSYEQYF.